The T cell receptor beta chain described here comes from a study of glioma-infiltrating T cells after dendritic cell vaccination. Trimming at V came to 4 bases and at J to 8 bases, leaving 8 bases not matched to a gene. In germline, CDR1 is SGHRS, CDR2 YFSETQ. The CDR3 covers 16 residues. Amplification used 60 V beta primers and 13 J beta primers. TCRdb's copy holds only in-frame clones and misses some; the assay was immunoSEQ multiplex PCR. Of about 73,000 clones in the sample, more than 65% were seen once. The specimen was blood, collected before dendritic cell vaccination. This chain connects TRBV5-1 to TRBJ2-2; 13 nucleotides agree with TRBD2. The sequence was obtained from a human donor with glioblastoma. The CDR3 loop is CASSRGTSGVSGELFF. In nucleotides, the CDR3 is TGCGCCAGCAGCCGCGGGACTAGCGGGGTATCAGGGGAGCTGTTTTTT. The variable domain in full, with the rest retrieved from reference TRBV5-1 and TRBJ2-2, is KAGVTQTPRYLIKTRGQQVTLSCSPISGHRSVSWYQQTPGQGLQFLFEYFSETQRNKGNFPGRFSGRQFSNSRSEMNVSTLELGDSALYLCASSRGTSGVSGELFFGEGSRLTVL.